What follows describes a single T cell receptor (beta chain). Its target is unknown. The sample belongs to a study of cytomegalovirus exposure and HLA in healthy donors. Study findings and constraints: Beyond CMV serostatus, there was no information to go on about immune exposure. Data from an earlier analysis indicated that most TCR beta V segments were productive either about 87% or about 30% of the time. Sequences of the TCR beta chain were said to predict the HLA-A and HLA-B alleles of most subjects accurately.

The V end lost 6 bases, the J end lost 4 bases, and 15 bases lay between the germline ends. Germline V CDR1 and CDR2: MNHNS, SASEGT. CDR3 length equals 15 residues. Both 60 Vbeta primers and 13 Jbeta primers went into the PCR. Per the study methods: The authors later counted approximately 80 million unique TCR beta chains, approximately 10 million of them shared. Measured with immunoSEQ multiplex PCR; TCRdb has only the in-frame clones, and not every one. V and J calls and clone size are as listed in that table; D and trimming were resolved from the DNA. The table includes roughly 150,000 clones, about 80% detected once.

The sequence was collected from a woman aged 40 to 50 in good health and CMV-seronegative. Sequenced material: PBMCs. This chain connects TRBV6-1 to TRBJ1-4, with TRBD1 as a possible D gene (5 bases). As DNA, the CDR3 is TGTGCCAGCAGCCTTCACAGGTCCCTTAATGAAAAACTGTTTTTT. Protein: CASSLHRSLNEKLFF.